The 20 T cell receptor beta chains below all came from one sample that was sequenced in a study of TIL therapy for anti-PD-1-resistant metastatic lung cancer listed by TCRdb under 2021. The immunoSEQ v3 hsTCRB kit was used to amplify TCR beta CDR3 regions from genomic DNA through bias-controlled multiplex PCR. Here the immuneACCESS table is served through TCRdb, limited to in-frame sequences with V and J called. Missing clones are a known gap in these copies; in checked studies unresolved V genes cover under half, and the rest lacks a known reason. This sample has under 60,000 clones in its table, and approximately 86% of those were observed once. The ten largest clonotypes hold less than 6% of the sample. The time point label of this sample denotes: pre-treatment sample, taken before nivolumab and TIL therapy. Sequencing used blood, obtained at baseline. These receptors were collected from a person between 30 and 79 years old with non-small cell lung cancer.

The chain uses TRBV6-2 or TRBV6-3 and TRBJ1-2; no definite D call. The V end was cut by 3 bases, the J end by 6 bases, with 8 bases between. CDR1 is MNHEY and CDR2 is SVGEGT in the germline V gene. The CDR3 sequence is 12 residues long. CDR3 loop: CASSYKGDGYTF. CDR3 nucleotides: TGTGCCAGCAGTTATAAAGGAGATGGCTACACCTTC.

This clone came up once. This chain joins TRBV4-2 and TRBJ2-5; 9 bases match TRBD1. Germline V gives CDR1 LGHNA, CDR2 YNFKEQ. The CDR3 runs 15 residues. V lost 2 bases and J lost 5; bases outside the gene matches: 6. Here the CDR3 reads CASSQSTGGGETQYF. The CDR3 DNA sequence: TGTGCCAGCAGCCAATCGACAGGGGGTGGGGAGACCCAGTACTTC.

The chain carries TRBV14 and TRBJ1-2; possible D gene TRBD1, 6 bases. CDR1 is SGHDN, CDR2 FVKESK, per germline. The CDR3 spans 15 residues. V lost 8 bases and J lost 5, with 21 bases in between. CDR3 in amino acids: CASSPLEGTFYGYTF. The CDR3 DNA sequence: TGTGCCAGCTCTCCCCTTGAGGGGACATTTTATGGCTACACCTTC.

This clone was counted a few times. J is TRBJ2-5 and V is TRBV20-1; a weak D match, TRBD1 (5 bases). V was cut by 3 bases and J by 5 bases, with 10 bases left in between. The CDR3 has 12 residues. CDR1 is DFQATT, CDR2 SNEGSKA, per germline (reference sequence). In DNA form, the CDR3 reads TGCAGTGCTAGTGGGGCTTCGGAGACCCAGTACTTC. Its translation is CSASGASETQYF.

The rearrangement uses TRBV14 and TRBJ2-5, with 9 bases lining up with TRBD2. V trimming: 1 base; J trimming: 5 bases; junction bases outside the gene matches: 20. CDR1 and CDR2 from the germline V gene are SGHDN and FVKESK. The CDR3 sequence is 20 residues long. DNA of the CDR3: TGTGCCAGCAGCCAAGTAGGAGTGGCTAGCGGGATCGATCGTCGGGAGACCCAGTACTTC. Amino acid sequence: CASSQVGVASGIDRRETQYF.

CDR3 sequence reads: CASSLAGVVTDTQYF. As DNA, the CDR3 is TGTGCCAGTAGCCTCGCGGGAGTGGTCACAGATACGCAGTATTTT. The rearrangement uses TRBV7-9 and TRBJ2-3; TRBD2 matches at 7 bases. Germline V gene sequence: CDR1 SEHNR, CDR2 FQNEAQ (reference sequence). The CDR3 loop spans 15 amino acids. The V segment lost 9 bases and the J segment 2 bases; nucleotides outside the gene matches: 11.

The chain couples TRBV9 to TRBJ1-4; TRBD1 agrees at 7 bases. Germline trimming cut 2 bases from V and 8 bases from J; bases unmatched to any gene: 9. Looked up from germline, CDR1 is SGDLS and CDR2 is YYNGEE. The CDR3 is 15 amino acids. This CDR3 is CASSVAGTVREKLFF. The CDR3 region has the DNA TGTGCCAGCAGCGTCGCCGGGACAGTCAGGGAAAAACTGTTTTTT.

The chain recombines TRBV9 with TRBJ2-3; perhaps TRBD2 as D (5 bases). The CDR3 extends over 13 amino acids. Trimming shortened V by 4 bases and J by 0 bases, and 6 bases separated the two germline ends. The germline gives CDR1 SGDLS, CDR2 YYNGEE. CDR3 amino acids: CASSRDSTDTQYF. In nucleotides, the CDR3 is TGTGCCAGCAGCCGGGATAGCACAGATACGCAGTATTTT.

The CDR3 sequence: CASSLSSGGMETQYF. The CDR3 DNA reads as TGTGCCAGCAGCTTATCGTCGGGGGGGATGGAGACCCAGTACTTC. The chain couples TRBV7-2 to TRBJ2-5; 8 bases map to TRBD2. V lost 2 bases and J lost 5; bases outside the gene matches: 7. Germline loops: CDR1 SGHTA, CDR2 FQGNSA. The CDR3 totals 15 residues.

This clone was observed a handful of times. V gene TRBV9 combines with J gene TRBJ2-2; D gene ambiguous. This CDR3 spans 14 amino acids. CDR1 and CDR2 (germline): SGDLS, YYNGEE. V was clipped by 0 bases and J by 4 bases, with 7 bases between them. The CDR3 DNA sequence: TGTGCCAGCAGCGTAGGTCCAGCCACCGGGGAGCTGTTTTTT. Translated: CASSVGPATGELFF.

In DNA form, the CDR3 reads TGCGCCAGCAGCTCCATTACAGGGAACGAGCAGTACTTC. It translates to CASSSITGNEQYF. The V gene is TRBV5-1, the J gene TRBJ2-7, with D possibly TRBD1 on 6 matching bases. The CDR3 is 13 amino acids. The V and J ends lost 3 bases and 5 bases respectively, with 12 bases between them. Germline V CDR1 and CDR2: SGHRS, YFSETQ.

The chain recombines TRBV7-3 with TRBJ2-2, with D possibly being TRBD2 (6 bases). This CDR3 has 14 residues. CDR1 and CDR2 (germline): SGHTA, FQGTGA. V was cut by 5 bases and J by 6 bases, with 13 bases left in between. CDR3 bases: TGTGCCAGCAGCCCCCCAAGGGAGGCCGGGGAGCTGTTTTTT. It is translated as CASSPPREAGELFF. Drawing the rest from reference TRBV7-3 and TRBJ2-2, the complete variable domain is GAGVSQTPSNKVTEKGKYVELRCDPISGHTALYWYRQSLGQGPEFLIYFQGTGAADDSGLPNDRFFAVRPEGSVSTLKIQRTERGDSAVYLCASSPPREAGELFFGEGSRLTVL.

This chain connects TRBV12-3 or TRBV12-4 to TRBJ2-1, with D unclear. CDR3 size: 10 residues. Trimming pared 3 bases from V and 10 bases from J, leaving 4 bases between. As DNA, the CDR3 is TGTGCCAGCAGTTTGGGGGAGCAGTTCTTC. Amino acids: CASSLGEQFF.

This rearrangement joins TRBV18 to TRBJ2-1; TRBD2 matches 13 bases. This CDR3 contains 17 residues. Per germline, CDR1 KGHSH and CDR2 LQKENI. Trimming took 5 bases from V and 0 from J; bases not matched to a gene: 4. The CDR3 spells CASSKTSGGSSYNEQFF. CDR3 in DNA: TGTGCCAGCTCAAAGACTAGCGGGGGGAGCTCCTACAATGAGCAGTTCTTC.

The V and J genes are TRBV3-1 (or the pseudogene TRBV3-2) and TRBJ1-2; 10 nucleotides agree with TRBD1. CDR1 is LGHDT and CDR2 is YNNKEL in the germline V gene (reference sequence). The V segment lost 5 bases and the J segment 6 bases; nucleotides outside the gene matches: 6. This CDR3 has 14 residues. The CDR3 loop reads CASSGTGVRDGYTF. The CDR3 DNA is TGTGCCAGCAGCGGGACAGGGGTGAGGGATGGCTACACCTTC.

The rearrangement links TRBV18 to TRBJ2-4; D gene unclear. Germline assignment: CDR1 KGHSH and CDR2 LQKENI. The CDR3 spans 13 residues. V was cut by 3 bases and J by 8 bases, with 11 bases left in between. The CDR3 is CASSPQFDDIQYF. The CDR3 bases are TGTGCCAGCTCACCTCAGTTTGACGACATTCAGTACTTC. The full variable domain, rest sourced from reference TRBV18 and TRBJ2-4, is NAGVMQNPRHLVRRRGQEARLRCSPMKGHSHVYWYRQLPEEGLKFMVYLQKENIIDESGMPKERFSAEFPKEGPSILRIQQVVRGDSAAYFCASSPQFDDIQYFGAGTRLSVL.

The chain links TRBV4-1 to TRBJ2-3, with 15 bases that match TRBD2. This CDR3 is built from 18 residues. V shed 4 bases and J 2 bases; nucleotides not matched to a gene: 7. Germline loops: CDR1 MGHRA, CDR2 YSYEKL. CDR3 nucleotide sequence: TGCGCCAGCAGCCCGGGACTAGCGGGAGGTGGGTCCACAGATACGCAGTATTTT. It encodes CASSPGLAGGGSTDTQYF.

The chain combines TRBV2 with TRBJ1-4, with unresolved D. Germline lookup yields CDR1 SNHLY and CDR2 FYNNEI. The CDR3 has 11 amino acids. Trimming took off 1 base at V and 7 bases at J, with 1 base between the two ends. This CDR3 is CASSEVEKLFF. The DNA for the CDR3 is TGTGCCAGCAGTGAAGTTGAAAAACTGTTTTTT.

This chain links TRBV2 with TRBJ2-5, with D maybe TRBD1 (6 bases). Germline CDR1 is SNHLY and CDR2 is FYNNEI. The CDR3 is 16 amino acids. V was shortened by 6 bases and J by 5 bases, with 22 bases between the two germline ends. The CDR3 here is CASSATGTSPRETQYF. Here the CDR3 DNA reads TGTGCCAGCAGCGCAACAGGGACCTCCCCTAGGGAGACCCAGTACTTC.

The chain recombines TRBV11-2 with TRBJ1-4, with 10 positions matching TRBD1. CDR1 is SGHAT and CDR2 is FQNNGV in the germline V gene. Trimming cost V 5 bases and J 3 bases; bases outside gene matches: 6. This CDR3 spans 16 amino acids. The DNA of the CDR3 is TGTGCCAGCAGCCTGGGGACAGGGGCTTCTAATGAAAAACTGTTTTTT. Its translation: CASSLGTGASNEKLFF. Complete variable domain (other parts from reference TRBV11-2 and TRBJ1-4): EAGVAQSPRYKIIEKRQSVAFWCNPISGHATLYWYQQILGQGPKLLIQFQNNGVVDDSQLPKDRFSAERLKGVDSTLKIQPAKLEDSAVYLCASSLGTGASNEKLFFGSGTQLSVL.